The T cell receptor (beta chain) under discussion was sequenced for a study of CD8 T cells in Susac syndrome. It was with random hexamers that about 0.45 to 1 ug RNA was reverse transcribed. By means of immunoSEQ multiplex PCR, TCR beta CDR3 spanning 54 Vbeta and 13 Jbeta underwent amplification. TCRdb analysed the immunoSEQ multiplex PCR reads with MiXCR anew, one entry per CDR3 protein. The data hold 80,000 or so distinct CDR3 sequences, with roughly 94% observed a single time. From germline, CDR1 is MRHNA and CDR2 SNTAGT. The CDR3 is 14 amino acids. Trimming removed 5 bases from V and 6 bases from J, with 13 bases in between.

The sequenced sample was CD8+ T cells from PBMCs. V and J are TRBV6-4 and TRBJ2-2; no clear D. This clonotype was obtained from a human donor with Susac syndrome. CDR3: CASSPTLESGELFF. The DNA of the CDR3 is TGTGCCAGCAGTCCCACGCTAGAGTCCGGGGAGCTGTTTTTT.